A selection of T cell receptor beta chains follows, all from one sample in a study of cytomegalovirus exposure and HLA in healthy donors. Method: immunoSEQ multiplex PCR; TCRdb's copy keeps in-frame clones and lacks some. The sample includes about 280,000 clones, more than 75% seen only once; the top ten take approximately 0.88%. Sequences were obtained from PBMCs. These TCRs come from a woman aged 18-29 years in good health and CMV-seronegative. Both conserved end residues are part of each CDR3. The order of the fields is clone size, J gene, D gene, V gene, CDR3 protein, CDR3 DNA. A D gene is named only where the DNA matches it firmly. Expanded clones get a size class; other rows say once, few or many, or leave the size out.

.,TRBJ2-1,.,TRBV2,CASSEPRLGSGTNEQFF,TGTGCCAGCAGTGAACCCCGTTTAGGTAGCGGAACCAATGAGCAGTTCTTC
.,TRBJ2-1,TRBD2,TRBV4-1,CASSQSGQRGYNEQFF,TGCGCCAGCAGCCAATCCGGCCAGCGGGGGTACAATGAGCAGTTCTTC
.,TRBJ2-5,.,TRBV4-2,CASSQFIAEETQYF,TGTGCCAGCAGCCAATTTATAGCGGAAGAGACCCAGTACTTC
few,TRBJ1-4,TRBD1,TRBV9,CASSPGQGDWKLFF,TGTGCCAGCAGTCCGGGACAGGGGGATTGGAAACTGTTTTTT
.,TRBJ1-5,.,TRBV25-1,CASSNQGGGNQPQHF,TGTGCCAGCAGTAACCAGGGAGGAGGCAATCAGCCCCAGCATTTT
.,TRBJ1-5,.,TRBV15,CATSRDRRTQEGQPQHF,TGTGCCACCAGCAGAGATCGACGGACCCAAGAGGGTCAGCCCCAGCATTTT
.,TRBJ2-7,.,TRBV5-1,CASSLAEWTDYEQYF,TGCGCCAGCAGCTTGGCCGAATGGACAGACTACGAGCAGTACTTC
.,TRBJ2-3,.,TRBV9,CASSTWSTDTQYF,TGTGCCAGCAGCACATGGAGCACAGATACGCAGTATTTT
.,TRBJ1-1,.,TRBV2,CAGGRNTEAFF,TGTGCCGGGGGGAGGAACACTGAAGCTTTCTTT
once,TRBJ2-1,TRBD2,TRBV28,CASSFPLAGNNEQFF,TGTGCCAGCAGTTTCCCCCTAGCGGGGAACAATGAGCAGTTCTTC
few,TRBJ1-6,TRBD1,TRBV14,CASSPDRVKSPLHF,TGTGCCAGCAGCCCGGACAGGGTAAAGTCACCCCTCCACTTT
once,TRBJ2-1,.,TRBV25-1,CASSEKAYEQFF,TGTGCCAGCAGTGAAAAAGCCTATGAGCAGTTCTTC
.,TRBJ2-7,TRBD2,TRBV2,CASSDTARGLAGETEQYF,TGTGCCAGCAGTGATACAGCAAGAGGTCTAGCGGGAGAGACCGAGCAGTACTTC
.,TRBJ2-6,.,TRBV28,CASSFVSGANVLTF,TGTGCCAGCAGTTTTGTCTCCGGGGCCAACGTCCTGACTTTC
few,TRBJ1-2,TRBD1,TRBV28,CASSRLPMGPGQGIGYTF,TGTGCCAGCAGTCGCCTCCCCATGGGTCCGGGACAGGGAATCGGCTACACCTTC
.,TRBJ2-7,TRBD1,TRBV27,CASSLGTAGSYEQYF,TGTGCCAGCAGTTTAGGGACAGCCGGATCCTACGAGCAGTACTTC
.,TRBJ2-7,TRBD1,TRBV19,CASSWGTGNYEQYF,TGTGCCAGTAGCTGGGGGACAGGGAACTACGAGCAGTACTTC
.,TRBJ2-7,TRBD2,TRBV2,CASSELTSGIEQYF,TGTGCCAGCAGTGAGTTAACTAGCGGGATTGAGCAGTACTTC
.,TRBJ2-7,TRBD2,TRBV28,CASRLHSGLAGGQDEQYF,TGTGCCAGCAGGTTACATTCGGGACTAGCGGGAGGGCAGGACGAGCAGTACTTC
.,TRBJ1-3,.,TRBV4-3,CASSQDYEGARGTIYF,TGCGCCAGCAGCCAAGATTATGAAGGGGCCCGCGGCACCATATATTTT
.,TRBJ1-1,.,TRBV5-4,CASSPGGGRTEAFF,TGTGCCAGCAGCCCCGGGGGAGGGCGGACTGAAGCTTTCTTT
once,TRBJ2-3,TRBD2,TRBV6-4,CASSVGGRTDTQYF,TGTGCCAGCAGTGTGGGGGGGAGAACAGATACGCAGTATTTT
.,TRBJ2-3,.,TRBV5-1,CASSSETGNLLRMQYF,TGCGCCAGCAGCTCAGAAACAGGAAACCTCCTTCGGATGCAGTATTTT
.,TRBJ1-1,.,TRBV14,CASSQVAGFTEAFF,TGTGCCAGCAGCCAAGTTGCGGGGTTCACTGAAGCTTTCTTT
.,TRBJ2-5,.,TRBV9,CASSDKSQETQYF,TGTGCCAGCAGCGATAAGAGCCAAGAGACCCAGTACTTC
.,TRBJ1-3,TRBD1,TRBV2,CASNRDRGNTIYF,TGTGCCAGCAACCGGGACAGAGGAAACACCATATATTTT
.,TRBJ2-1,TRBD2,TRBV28,CASIPPGASGAVDEQFF,TGTGCCAGCATCCCCCCCGGAGCTAGCGGGGCTGTAGATGAGCAGTTCTTC
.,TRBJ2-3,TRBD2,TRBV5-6,CASSLDGSGSGGTQYF,TGTGCCAGCAGCTTGGACGGTAGCGGGAGCGGAGGTACGCAGTATTTT
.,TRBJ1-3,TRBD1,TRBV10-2,CASTRDSFSGNTIYF,TGCGCCAGCACCCGGGACAGCTTTTCTGGAAACACCATATATTTT
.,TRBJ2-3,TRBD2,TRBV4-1,CASSHRNPVTGGAGRTDTQYF,TGCGCCAGCAGCCACCGAAACCCCGTAACGGGAGGAGCTGGGCGCACAGATACGCAGTATTTT
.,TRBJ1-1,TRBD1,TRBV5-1,CASSLGGTGVMNTEAFF,TGCGCCAGCAGCTTGGGGGGGACAGGGGTGATGAACACTGAAGCTTTCTTT
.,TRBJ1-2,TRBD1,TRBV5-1,CASSLEQGARYTF,TGCGCCAGCAGCTTGGAACAGGGGGCTCGCTACACCTTC
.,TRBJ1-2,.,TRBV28,CASRETGRWYGYTF,TGTGCCAGCAGGGAAACAGGGCGTTGGTATGGCTACACCTTC
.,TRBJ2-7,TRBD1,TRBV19,CASSMRTGSEQYF,TGTGCCAGTAGTATGAGGACAGGGAGCGAGCAGTACTTC
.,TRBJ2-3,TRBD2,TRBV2,CASSTQTSGSPGDTQYF,TGTGCCAGCAGTACTCAGACTAGCGGGAGCCCGGGAGATACGCAGTATTTT